A selection of T cell receptor beta chains follows, all from one sample in a study of T-cell memory formation after mild COVID-19. MiXCR was run by TCRdb on the 5' RACE reads, yielding one entry per CDR3 protein. The data contain 25,000 to 35,000 distinct CDR3 sequences, roughly 12% of them seen just once; the ten biggest clones take up about 16%. The specimen sequenced was PBMCs or a T cell subset sorted from them (not recorded which). All receptors come from an adult woman who had mild COVID-19 (a few samples of this study predate the infection). Cell type and time point are not known. Both conserved end residues are part of each CDR3. Each record gives: clone size, V gene, D gene, J gene, CDR3 DNA, CDR3 protein. A D gene is named only where the DNA matches it firmly. Rows give clone size only sometimes, using once, few, many, or a class for an expanded clone.

size: many; V: TRBV12-3/TRBV12-4; D: -; J: TRBJ2-2; DNA: TGTGCCAGCAGTTTGCTTGTCGGGTCAAACACCGGGGAGCTGTTTTTT; CDR3: CASSLLVGSNTGELFF
size: many; V: TRBV5-1; D: TRBD2; J: TRBJ2-7; DNA: TGCGCCAGCAGCTTGCCTAGCGGGGGAACGCTCTCCTACGAGCAGTACTTC; CDR3: CASSLPSGGTLSYEQYF
size: many; V: TRBV10-3; D: TRBD2; J: TRBJ2-7; DNA: TGTGCCATCAGCCCCGCGGGGGGCCGCCTCGAGGAGTACTTC; CDR3: CAISPAGGRLEEYF
size: many; V: TRBV24-1; D: -; J: TRBJ1-3; DNA: TGTGCCACCAGTATCGACGGATCTGCAAACACCATATATTTT; CDR3: CATSIDGSANTIYF
size: few; V: TRBV7-2; D: TRBD2; J: TRBJ2-1; DNA: TGTGCCAGCAGCTTCACCGGGACTAGCGGAAATGAGCAGTTCTTC; CDR3: CASSFTGTSGNEQFF
size: many; V: TRBV29-1; D: -; J: TRBJ2-2; DNA: TGCAGCGCCCAGAGGACCGGGGAGCTGTTTTTT; CDR3: CSAQRTGELFF
size: many; V: TRBV4-2; D: TRBD2; J: TRBJ2-7; DNA: TGTGCCAGCAGCCAAGGGCCTAGCGGGAGTTTATACGAGCAGTACTTC; CDR3: CASSQGPSGSLYEQYF
size: many; V: TRBV6-5; D: -; J: TRBJ1-1; DNA: TGTGCCAGCAGTTACTCGGGAGCTACTGAAGCTTTCTTT; CDR3: CASSYSGATEAFF
size: many; V: TRBV20-1; D: TRBD2; J: TRBJ2-5; DNA: TGCAGTGCCGGGACTAGTGTACAGACCCAGTACTTC; CDR3: CSAGTSVQTQYF
size: many; V: TRBV18; D: TRBD1; J: TRBJ2-2; DNA: TGTGCCAGCTCAGCGGACAGGTCGACCGGGGAGCTGTTTTTT; CDR3: CASSADRSTGELFF
size: many; V: TRBV9; D: -; J: TRBJ2-2; DNA: TGTGCCAGCGCAAGTAACGCGAACACCGGGGAGCTGTTTTTT; CDR3: CASASNANTGELFF
size: many; V: TRBV15; D: TRBD1; J: TRBJ2-7; DNA: TGTGCCACCAGCAGATCACCTCGAGGGACAGTGGGACGGGAGCAGTACTTC; CDR3: CATSRSPRGTVGREQYF
size: many; V: TRBV7-3; D: -; J: TRBJ2-5; DNA: TGTGCCAGCAGCTTAGAATCGACTAGGTCGTTCGGGACCCAGTACTTC; CDR3: CASSLESTRSFGTQYF
size: -; V: TRBV28; D: -; J: TRBJ2-3; DNA: TGTGCCAGCAAGTCTGACACAGATACGCAGTATTTT; CDR3: CASKSDTDTQYF
size: many; V: TRBV3-1; D: -; J: TRBJ1-1; DNA: TGTGCCAGCAGCCCGGGGCAGGTGAACACTGAAGCTTTCTTT; CDR3: CASSPGQVNTEAFF
size: many; V: TRBV7-6; D: -; J: TRBJ1-1; DNA: TGTGCCAGCAGCCGACAGACGGGCACTGAAGCTTTCTTT; CDR3: CASSRQTGTEAFF
size: many; V: TRBV6-5; D: TRBD1; J: TRBJ2-1; DNA: TGTGCCAGCTCTCCACTCGGGACAGCTTCCAATGAGCAGTTCTTC; CDR3: CASSPLGTASNEQFF
size: many; V: TRBV7-2; D: -; J: TRBJ1-2; DNA: TGTGCCAGCAGCGGCCAGACAAACTATGGCTACACCTTC; CDR3: CASSGQTNYGYTF
size: many; V: TRBV6-5; D: TRBD1; J: TRBJ1-1; DNA: TGTGCCAGCAGTTCTCGGACAGGGATGAACACTGAAGCTTTCTTT; CDR3: CASSSRTGMNTEAFF
size: many; V: TRBV5-1; D: -; J: TRBJ1-6; DNA: TGCGCCAGCAGCCCGTCGACGGAGAATTCACCCCTCCACTTT; CDR3: CASSPSTENSPLHF
size: many; V: TRBV20-1; D: -; J: TRBJ1-5; DNA: TGCAGTGCTAGAGAACAGGGTTACTTGAATCAGCCCCAGCATTTT; CDR3: CSAREQGYLNQPQHF
size: many; V: TRBV12-3/TRBV12-4; D: -; J: TRBJ2-2; DNA: TGTGCCAGCAGCAGCCGGGCCCCTAACACCGGGGAGCTGTTTTTT; CDR3: CASSSRAPNTGELFF
size: many; V: TRBV6-5; D: -; J: TRBJ2-5; DNA: TGTGCCAGCAGACTCGGACAGCAAGAGACCCAGTACTTC; CDR3: CASRLGQQETQYF